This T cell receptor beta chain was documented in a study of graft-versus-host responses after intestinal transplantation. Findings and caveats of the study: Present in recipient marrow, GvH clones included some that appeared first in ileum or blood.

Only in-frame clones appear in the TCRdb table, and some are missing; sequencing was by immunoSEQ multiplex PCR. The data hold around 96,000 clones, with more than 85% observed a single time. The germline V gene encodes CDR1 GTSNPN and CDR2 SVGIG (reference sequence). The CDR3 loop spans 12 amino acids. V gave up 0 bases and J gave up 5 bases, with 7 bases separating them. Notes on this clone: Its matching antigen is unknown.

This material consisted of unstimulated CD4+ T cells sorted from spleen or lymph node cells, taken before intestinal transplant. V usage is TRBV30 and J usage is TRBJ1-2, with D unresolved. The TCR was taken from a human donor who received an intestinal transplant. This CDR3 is CAWSVRAYGYTF. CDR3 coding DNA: TGTGCCTGGAGTGTACGAGCTTATGGCTACACCTTC.